The clone carrying this TCR beta chain was seen only once. One end of the junction is discordant with germline, which a read error may explain. The library came from three nested PCR rounds adapted from ARM-PCR protocols. TCRdb independently ran MiXCR on the multiplex PCR reads; one entry per CDR3 protein. The sample has about 50,000 distinct CDR3 sequences, about 70% seen once; the top ten hold 23%. The data are from a study of tumor and adjacent non-tumor tissue in lung cancer. This sample's RNA came from whole unsorted tissue. More than 3 cm separated this lung sample from the edge of the tumor. Chemotherapy-naive patients with new lung cancer underwent thoracic surgery in China, August–November 2014. The germline V gene encodes CDR1 SQVTM and CDR2 ANQGSEA. The CDR3 sequence is 15 residues long.

The V call is TRBV29-1, the J call TRBJ2-7; the match to TRBD1 covers 10 bases. This clonotype was obtained from a woman aged 55 to 70 with non-small cell lung cancer. The sample comprised distant non-tumor lung tissue. CDR3 region: CTVEPRQGASYEQYF. As DNA, the CDR3 is TGCACCGTTGAACCACGACAGGGGGCTTCCTACGAGCAGTACTTC.